Sequencing of this T cell receptor beta chain was carried out in a study of blood T cell repertoires in COVID-19. Study overall: Spain, Italy and the United States supplied samples that represented acute and convalescent COVID-19. T cells, B-cell-depleted T cells, or PBMCs provided the cDNA or gDNA that served as material.

As processed by the authors: Estimated nucleated cell counts came from reference gene primer amplification. The protocol was immunoSEQ multiplex PCR, while the TCRdb copy is restricted to in-frame clones and leaves out a portion. V and J calls plus clone size are reproduced from that table; the DNA served to infer D and trimming. The table includes about 220,000 clones, approximately 80% detected once. This sequence was found in a human donor in a cohort sampled during active COVID-19. The sample comprised peripheral blood.

The CDR3 DNA is TGTGCCAGTAGTATTGGGGAACAGGGATCGGTGGTCCACAATGAGCAGTTCTTC. It yields the protein CASSIGEQGSVVHNEQFF. The J gene is TRBJ2-1, the V gene TRBV19, with D maybe TRBD1 (6 bases). The V gene's germline CDR1 is LNHDA and CDR2 SQIVND (reference sequence). The CDR3 is made up of 18 amino acids. V was clipped by 3 bases and J by 5 bases, with 23 bases between them. Full variable domain (missing parts from reference TRBV19 and TRBJ2-1): DGGITQSPKYLFRKEGQNVTLSCEQNLNHDAMYWYRQDPGQGLRLIYYSQIVNDFQKGDIAEGYSVSREKKESFPLTVTSAQKNPTAFYLCASSIGEQGSVVHNEQFFGPGTRLTVL.